The next 12 T cell receptor beta chains were all read from a single sample in a study of cytomegalovirus exposure and HLA in healthy donors. 13 Jbeta primers and 60 Vbeta primers were used for the PCR. Some clones are missing from TCRdb's copy, which holds only in-frame ones; the method was immunoSEQ multiplex PCR. The sample lists approximately 140,000 clones; roughly 81% were seen once. Sequenced material: PBMCs. These receptors all come from a female donor in good health and CMV-seronegative.

The chain couples TRBV6-1 to TRBJ2-3; 8 bases align to TRBD2. Germline lookup yields CDR1 MNHNS and CDR2 SASEGT. The CDR3 has 18 residues. The ends lost 2 bases at V and 0 bases at J; junction bases unmatched: 10. In DNA, the CDR3 is TGTGCCAGCAGTGAAAGTTTCTTTGCGGGGGGTAGCACAGATACGCAGTATTTT. It is translated as CASSESFFAGGSTDTQYF.

This clone was seen a few times. The V and J genes are TRBV27 and TRBJ2-1; 9 nucleotides agree with TRBD1. The CDR3 length is 17 residues. The ends lost 4 bases at V and 6 bases at J; junction bases unmatched: 13. Germline loops: CDR1 MNHEY, CDR2 SMNVEV (reference sequence). The CDR3 DNA reads as TGTGCCAGCAGTTCGATCGACAGGGGGACGAGGTCCAATGAGCAGTTCTTC. The encoded protein is CASSSIDRGTRSNEQFF.

The gene calls are TRBV28 and TRBJ1-6; D perhaps matches TRBD1 (6 bases). The length of the CDR3 is 15 residues. The V gene lost 8 bases and the J gene lost 4 bases, with 15 bases spanning the gap. Germline values: CDR1 MDHEN, CDR2 SYDVKM. As DNA, the CDR3 is TGTGCCAGCGCCGGGGGGCAGCTGTATAATTCACCCCTCCACTTT. Protein sequence: CASAGGQLYNSPLHF. Complete variable domain (other parts from reference TRBV28 and TRBJ1-6): DVKVTQSSRYLVKRTGEKVFLECVQDMDHENMFWYRQDPGLGLRLIYFSYDVKMKEKGDIPEGYSVSREKKERFSLILESASTNQTSMYLCASAGGQLYNSPLHFGNGTRLTVT.

This clone has just a few counts. The rearrangement links TRBV5-1 to TRBJ1-2; 10 nucleotides agree with TRBD1. V gave up 3 bases and J gave up 6 bases; unmatched junction bases: 5. Germline V gene lookup returns CDR1 SGHRS and CDR2 YFSETQ. This CDR3 region has 14 residues. CDR3: CASSSSGQGDGYTF. In DNA, the CDR3 is TGCGCCAGCAGCTCCTCCGGACAGGGGGATGGCTACACCTTC.

The J gene is TRBJ2-2, the V gene TRBV7-9, with 10 bases identical to TRBD2. Trimming removed 5 bases from V and 1 base from J; junction bases left unmatched: 4. CDR1 SEHNR and CDR2 FQNEAQ come from the germline V gene (reference sequence). This CDR3 region has 16 residues. DNA for the CDR3: TGTGCCAGCAGCAGGACTAGCGGACGGAACACCGGGGAGCTGTTTTTT. Encoded protein: CASSRTSGRNTGELFF.

The chain employs TRBV12-5 and TRBJ2-7, with 7 bases matching TRBD1. The germline gives CDR1 LGHNT, CDR2 FRNRAP. J was trimmed by 3 bases and V by 7 bases; bases with no gene match: 6. The CDR3 length is 13 residues. CDR3 residues: CASARDRNYEQYF. In DNA, the CDR3 is TGTGCTAGTGCCCGGGACAGAAACTACGAGCAGTACTTC.

J is TRBJ1-4 and V is TRBV29-1; D remains ambiguous. From germline, CDR1 is SQVTM and CDR2 ANQGSEA. The CDR3 extends over 14 amino acids. V was cut by 1 base and J by 5 bases, with 11 bases left in between. CDR3 amino acids: CSVEAQAINEKLFF. CDR3 in DNA: TGCAGCGTTGAAGCCCAGGCGATCAATGAAAAACTGTTTTTT.

This clone was seen more than once but under ten times. The rearrangement links TRBV18 to TRBJ2-1; D is perhaps TRBD2 (6 bases). Germline CDR1 and CDR2: KGHSH and LQKENI. The CDR3 has 15 amino acids. The germline V and J ends were trimmed by 3 bases and 8 bases, with 17 bases remaining between them. CDR3 protein: CASSPGLGQGHEQFF. CDR3 sequence (DNA): TGTGCCAGCTCACCGGGACTCGGGCAGGGCCATGAGCAGTTCTTC.

V gene TRBV6-1 combines with J gene TRBJ2-1, with TRBD2 identical over 11 bases. CDR1 and CDR2 (germline): MNHNS, SASEGT. The trim removed 1 base at V and 6 bases at J, leaving 5 bases unmatched. The CDR3 is 16 residues long. The DNA for the CDR3 is TGTGCCAGCAGTGAAGGTAGCGGGAGGGTAAGCAATGAGCAGTTCTTC. It encodes CASSEGSGRVSNEQFF.

This clone was picked up one time. The rearrangement links TRBV28 to TRBJ1-1; D unclear. Trimming cost V 6 bases and J 1 base, with 12 bases left between them. CDR1 is MDHEN and CDR2 is SYDVKM in the germline V gene. CDR3 length: 14 amino acids. CDR3 coding DNA: TGTGCCAGCAGCCCCGGGGAGAAGAACACTGAAGCTTTCTTT. Residues: CASSPGEKNTEAFF.

The genes are TRBV7-7 and TRBJ2-5; D call uncertain. The CDR3 sequence is 13 residues long. Per germline, CDR1 SSHAT and CDR2 FNYEAQ (reference sequence). Between the trimmed V and J ends, which lost 0 bases and 4 bases, there was a span of 6 bases. Here the CDR3 DNA reads TGTGCCAGCAGCTTAGCCTATGGAGAGACCCAGTACTTC. It is translated as CASSLAYGETQYF.

The chain has TRBV7-3 and TRBJ2-3, with TRBD2 identical over 10 bases. In germline, CDR1 is SGHTA, CDR2 FQGTGA. This CDR3 comprises 16 residues. Unmatched junction bases numbered 5, after V lost 2 bases and J lost 3 bases. CDR3 region: CASSLGLAGATDTQYF. The DNA of the CDR3 is TGTGCCAGCAGCTTAGGCCTAGCGGGAGCGACAGATACGCAGTATTTT. Based on the CDR3 plus reference TRBV7-3 and TRBJ2-3, the full variable domain is GAGVSQTPSNKVTEKGKYVELRCDPISGHTALYWYRQSLGQGPEFLIYFQGTGAADDSGLPNDRFFAVRPEGSVSTLKIQRTERGDSAVYLCASSLGLAGATDTQYFGPGTRLTVL.